This TCR beta chain was captured by sequencing in a study of T cell clonality in common variable immunodeficiency. This table comes from immunoSEQ multiplex PCR, and its TCRdb copy is limited to in-frame clones, with some not included. The sample offers roughly 50,000 clones and no singletons, the top ten holding roughly 3.5%. This clone was counted ten times or more. The material sequenced was peripheral blood mononuclear cells. The sequence came from a person between 18 and 70 years old in good health.

The CDR3 sequence: CAWSVRRDSFYNEQFF. The sequenced CDR3 bases are TGTGCCTGGAGTGTACGTCGGGACAGCTTTTACAATGAG. The chain recombines TRBV30 with TRBJ2-1; 7 nucleotides agree with TRBD1. The read falls 3 residues short of the CDR3 end, and the missing part is taken from the germline J gene. Germline CDR1 GTSNPN, CDR2 SVGIG (reference sequence). The CDR3 length is 16 residues. Losses at the gene ends were 0 bases for V and 4 bases for J; bases not matched to a gene: 9.